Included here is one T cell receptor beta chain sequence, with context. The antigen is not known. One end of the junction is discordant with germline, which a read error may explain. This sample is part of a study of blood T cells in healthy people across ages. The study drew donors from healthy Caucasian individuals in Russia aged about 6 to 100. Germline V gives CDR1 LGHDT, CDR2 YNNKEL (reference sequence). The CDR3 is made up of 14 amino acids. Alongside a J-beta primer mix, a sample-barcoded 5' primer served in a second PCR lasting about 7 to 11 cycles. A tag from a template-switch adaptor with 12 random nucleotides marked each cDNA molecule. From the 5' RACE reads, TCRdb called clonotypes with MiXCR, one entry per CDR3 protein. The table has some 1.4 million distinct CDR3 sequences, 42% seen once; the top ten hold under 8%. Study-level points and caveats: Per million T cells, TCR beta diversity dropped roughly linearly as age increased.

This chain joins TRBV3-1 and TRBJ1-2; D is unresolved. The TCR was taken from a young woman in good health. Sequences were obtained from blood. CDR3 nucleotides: TGTGCCAGCAGCCAAGCCGGACGTCCCTATGACTACACCTTC. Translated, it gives CASSQAGRPYDYTF.